What follows are 22 T cell receptor beta chains derived from one specimen sequenced in a study of T cells in Graves' hyperthyroidism and ophthalmopathy. It was RNA transcripts that yielded the amplified TCR beta CDR3 regions. HTBI primers drove first-round RT-PCR of the TCR CDR3. TCRdb redid the calling of the multiplex PCR reads with MiXCR, one entry per CDR3 protein. The repertoire holds 550,000 to 800,000 distinct CDR3 sequences, with 15% to 20% as singletons. Material: blood. Source of these receptors: a man in his fifties with Graves' hyperthyroidism.

This sequence joins TRBV7-9 and TRBJ2-7; D uncertain. Trimming removed 1 base at V and 3 bases at J, with 13 bases between. In germline, CDR1 is SEHNR, CDR2 FQNEAQ (reference sequence). The CDR3 has 15 amino acids. The CDR3 here is CASSLVVGLNYEQYF. In DNA, the CDR3 is TGTGCCAGCAGCTTAGTCGTAGGGCTAAACTACGAGCAGTACTTC.

This clonotype was seen only a few times. V gene TRBV28 combines with J gene TRBJ1-2; D is ambiguous. Trimming left V 6 bases short and J 8 bases short, with 22 bases between. Germline CDR1 reads MDHEN; CDR2 reads SYDVKM. This CDR3 contains 15 residues. In nucleotides, the CDR3 is TGTGCCAGCAGCTACCGACTGTCTCATCTTATGGGCTACACCTTC. It specifies CASSYRLSHLMGYTF.

There are many counts of this clonotype. The V gene is TRBV20-1, the J gene TRBJ1-5, with D possibly matching TRBD1 (6 bases). This CDR3 region has 16 residues. CDR1 and CDR2 (germline): DFQATT, SNEGSKA (reference sequence). Trimming took off 1 base at V and 4 bases at J, with 17 bases between the two ends. CDR3 sequence: CSARGRSGAKNQPQHF. CDR3 in DNA: TGCAGTGCTAGAGGGAGGTCAGGGGCTAAGAATCAGCCCCAGCATTTT.

With regard to this clonotype: This may arise from a read error, as a much more abundant clone is one base away. The CDR3 DNA is TGTGCCTACTCGCCTATCGGGAGGACAGATACGCAGTATTTT. It codes for CAYSPIGRTDTQYF. The J gene is TRBJ2-3, the V gene TRBV6-1; 7 bases are shared with TRBD2. Germline V gives CDR1 MNHNS, CDR2 SASEGT. CDR3 length equals 14 residues. J lost 3 bases, V lost 11 bases, and 11 bases had no gene match.

This clonotype was found once. Since a much larger clone is just one base distant, this may be a read error. This rearrangement joins TRBV6-5 to TRBJ2-2, with D maybe TRBD2 (6 bases). Germline V gene data show CDR1 as MNHEY and CDR2 as SVGAGI. The CDR3 runs 18 residues. Trimming shortened V by 4 bases and J by 3 bases, and 21 bases separated the two germline ends. The CDR3 loop is CASSFLSSVGGDTGELFF. In nucleotides, the CDR3 is TGTGCCAGCAGTTTCCTCTCTAGCGTTGGAGGAGACACCGGGGAGCTGTTTTTT.

This clonotype occurred many times. The chain couples TRBV28 to TRBJ1-1, with unresolved D. Germline CDR1 and CDR2: MDHEN and SYDVKM. The V end lost 5 bases, the J end lost 1 base, and 11 bases lay between the germline ends. This CDR3 is built from 14 residues. The CDR3 sequence is CASSQNQENTEAFF. CDR3 nucleotides: TGTGCCAGCAGTCAAAATCAAGAGAACACTGAAGCTTTCTTT.

In this sample, this clonotype turned up many times. The chain links TRBV12-3 or TRBV12-4 to TRBJ2-5; D is unresolved. The germline V and J ends were trimmed by 0 bases and 10 bases, with 12 bases remaining between them. CDR3 size: 13 residues. The CDR3 is CASSLAQRLGQYF. The CDR3 DNA is TGTGCCAGCAGTTTAGCCCAGCGCCTGGGCCAGTACTTC.

In its sample, this clonotype was seen many times. V is TRBV28 and J is TRBJ1-4, with no clear D. V lost 4 bases and J lost 5, with 5 bases in between. CDR3 length: 12 amino acids. Germline-derived CDR1 and CDR2 are MDHEN and SYDVKM. The CDR3 DNA is TGTGCCAGCAGTTCCCCGAATGAAAAACTGTTTTTT. It codes for CASSSPNEKLFF.

The CDR3 sequence: CASSLLTSGTYEQFF. The CDR3 nucleotides are TGTGCCAGCAGCTTATTGACTAGCGGGACCTATGAGCAGTTCTTC. The rearrangement links TRBV7-9 to TRBJ2-1; 11 bases align to TRBD2. The J segment lost 8 bases and the V segment lost 2 bases, leaving 5 bases of the junction unmatched. This CDR3 is built from 15 residues. CDR1 and CDR2 from the germline V gene are SEHNR and FQNEAQ (reference sequence).

This clonotype was detected many times. The rearrangement links TRBV6-1 to TRBJ2-3, with 10 bases fitting TRBD2. The CDR3 length is 16 residues. J gave up 1 base and V 5 bases, and 6 bases lay outside the gene matches. Germline V CDR1 and CDR2: MNHNS, SASEGT. CDR3 DNA: TGTGCCAGCAGTTACTCAAGCGGGAGGGGCACAGATACGCAGTATTTT. Translating gives CASSYSSGRGTDTQYF.

This clonotype showed up just once. This could be a read error, since a much larger clone is one nucleotide away. The CDR3 DNA reads TGTGCCAGCAGTCTTTGGACAGGGGGCGATGGAAACACCAGATATTTT. This encodes CASSLWTGGDGNTRYF. The rearrangement links TRBV28 to TRBJ1-3; the match to TRBD1 covers 11 bases. The CDR3 runs to 16 residues. CDR1 is MDHEN and CDR2 is SYDVKM in the germline V gene.

This clonotype turned up a few times. The chain uses TRBV7-9 and TRBJ2-2, with TRBD1 matching 9 bases. V dropped 5 bases and J dropped 4; count of bases not matched to a gene: 5. There are 15 residues in the CDR3. Germline V CDR1 and CDR2: SEHNR, FQNEAQ (reference sequence). The chain's CDR3 is CASSGDRAGTGELFF. Written as DNA, the CDR3 is TGTGCCAGCAGCGGGGACAGGGCGGGCACCGGGGAGCTGTTTTTT. Full variable domain (outside the CDR3, taken from reference TRBV7-9 and TRBJ2-2): DTGVSQNPRHKITKRGQNVTFRCDPISEHNRLYWYRQTLGQGPEFLTYFQNEAQLEKSRLLSDRFSAERPKGSFSTLEIQRTEQGDSAMYLCASSGDRAGTGELFFGEGSRLTVL.

This clonotype was seen many times. The chain combines TRBV7-3 with TRBJ1-1; D is undetermined. Trimming shortened V by 4 bases and J by 1 base, and 4 bases separated the two germline ends. CDR3 length: 12 amino acids. Germline values: CDR1 SGHTA, CDR2 FQGTGA. CDR3 sequence (DNA): TGTGCCAGCAGCTCACAGAACACTGAAGCTTTCTTT. This encodes CASSSQNTEAFF.

V gene TRBV5-5 combines with J gene TRBJ2-7; 9 bases align to TRBD2. The CDR3 spans 16 residues. Trimming took 2 bases from V and 2 from J; bases not matched to a gene: 8. Looked up from germline, CDR1 is SGHKS and CDR2 is YYEKEE (reference sequence). DNA for the CDR3: TGTGCCAGCAGCTTCGAAGTAGCGGGGGCTGCCTACGAGCAGTACTTC. As protein: CASSFEVAGAAYEQYF.

This clonotype was counted only a few times. This chain links TRBV6-5 with TRBJ2-1; 11 nucleotides agree with TRBD2. The germline gives CDR1 MNHEY, CDR2 SVGAGI. V shed 2 bases, J shed 6 bases, and the junction held 3 bases outside the gene matches. This CDR3 has 15 amino acids. The CDR3 reads CASSYTSGSLNEQFF. CDR3 coding DNA: TGTGCCAGCAGTTACACTAGCGGGAGTCTCAATGAGCAGTTCTTC.

This clonotype was observed many times. This chain joins TRBV28 and TRBJ2-7; 10 bases align to TRBD1. V lost 6 bases, J lost 0 bases, and 8 bases stayed unmatched. The CDR3 covers 16 residues. Germline V lookup: CDR1 MDHEN, CDR2 SYDVKM. CDR3: CASSPLDRGLSYEQYF. The DNA for the CDR3 is TGTGCCAGCAGCCCCCTAGACAGGGGGCTCTCCTACGAGCAGTACTTC.

This clonotype was counted a few times. The chain combines TRBV10-1 with TRBJ2-1; perhaps D is TRBD1 or TRBD2 (6 bases each). The CDR3 is 18 residues long. Germline CDR1 WNHNN, CDR2 SYGVQD (reference sequence). V lost 3 bases and J 0 bases, leaving 18 bases between the germline ends. CDR3 protein: CASSEIPSRGDSYNEQFF. CDR3 coding DNA: TGCGCCAGCAGTGAAATACCCTCTAGGGGGGACTCCTACAATGAGCAGTTCTTC.

The genes are TRBV18 and TRBJ2-7, with a weak D call TRBD1 (5 bases). The CDR3 is made up of 15 amino acids. Between the trimmed V and J ends, which lost 6 bases and 5 bases, there was a span of 20 bases. CDR1 and CDR2 (germline): KGHSH, LQKENI. CDR3 region: CASSPPTAPSDEQYF. DNA of the CDR3: TGTGCCAGCTCCCCCCCGACAGCGCCATCAGACGAGCAGTACTTC.

The chain couples TRBV6-4 to TRBJ2-1, with 7 bases aligning to TRBD2. The CDR3 sequence is 15 residues long. Germline CDR1 reads MRHNA; CDR2 reads SNTAGT. Trimming removed 5 bases from V and 7 bases from J; junction bases left unmatched: 11. The CDR3 sequence: CASSYVGLDGNEQFF. CDR3 coding DNA: TGTGCCAGCAGTTACGTCGGACTAGATGGTAATGAGCAGTTCTTC.

This clonotype came up many times. The rearrangement joins TRBV10-2 to TRBJ2-1; 11 nucleotides line up with TRBD2. The V gene's germline CDR1 is WSHSY and CDR2 SAAADI. The CDR3 has 19 residues. With 2 bases clipped from V and 0 bases from J, the junction kept 9 bases outside the gene matches. For the CDR3, the DNA is TGCGCCAGCAGTGAGCCGGGACTAGCGGCTCCACGCTCCTACAATGAGCAGTTCTTC. It yields the protein CASSEPGLAAPRSYNEQFF.

This clonotype was counted ten times or more. This chain connects TRBV5-1 to TRBJ2-7; the match to TRBD1 covers 8 bases. Trimming removed 3 bases from V and 1 base from J; junction bases left unmatched: 3. Germline V gene sequence: CDR1 SGHRS, CDR2 YFSETQ. The CDR3 covers 14 residues. The CDR3 bases are TGCGCCAGCAGCTCAACAGGGGGTTCCTACGAGCAGTACTTC. This translates into CASSSTGGSYEQYF.

This clonotype occurred many times. The chain links TRBV28 to TRBJ1-5; weak D call: TRBD1 (5 bases). Trimming took 5 bases from V and 0 from J, leaving 17 bases between them. The germline V gene has CDR1 MDHEN and CDR2 SYDVKM. This CDR3 spans 17 amino acids. CDR3 protein: CASSRYVGPSSNQPQHF. The CDR3, as DNA: TGTGCCAGCAGTCGTTATGTGGGACCTTCTAGCAATCAGCCCCAGCATTTT. Drawing the rest from reference TRBV28 and TRBJ1-5, the complete variable domain is DVKVTQSSRYLVKRTGEKVFLECVQDMDHENMFWYRQDPGLGLRLIYFSYDVKMKEKGDIPEGYSVSREKKERFSLILESASTNQTSMYLCASSRYVGPSSNQPQHFGDGTRLSIL.